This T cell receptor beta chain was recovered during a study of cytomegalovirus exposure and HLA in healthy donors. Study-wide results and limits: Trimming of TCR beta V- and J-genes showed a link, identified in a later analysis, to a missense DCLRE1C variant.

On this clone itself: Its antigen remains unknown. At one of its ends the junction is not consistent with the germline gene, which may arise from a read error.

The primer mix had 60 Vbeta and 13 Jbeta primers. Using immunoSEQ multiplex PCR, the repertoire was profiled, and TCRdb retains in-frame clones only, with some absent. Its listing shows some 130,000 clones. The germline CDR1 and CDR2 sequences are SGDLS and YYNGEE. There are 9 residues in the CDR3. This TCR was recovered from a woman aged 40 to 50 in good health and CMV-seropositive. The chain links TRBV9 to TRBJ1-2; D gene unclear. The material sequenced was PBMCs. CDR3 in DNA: TGTGCCAGCAGCGTTAACTATCCCTTC. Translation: CASSVNYPF. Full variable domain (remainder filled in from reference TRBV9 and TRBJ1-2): DSGVTQTPKHLITATGQRVTLRCSPRSGDLSVYWYQQSLDQGLQFLIQYYNGEERAKGNILERFSAQQFPDLHSELNLSSLELGDSALYFCASSVNYPFGSGTRLTVV.